This entry concerns a single T cell receptor (beta chain). This sample was taken from a study of low-dose radiotherapy and immunotherapy resistance in tumors. In the study overall: Cohort 1 was given 0.5 Gy fractions every 2 weeks, 6.5 Gy in total. Aspirin was taken orally by patients at 300 mg daily for four cycles from cycle 1 day 1.

Trimming cost V 0 bases and J 6 bases; bases outside gene matches: 4. The CDR3 loop spans 15 amino acids. Germline CDR1 MGHRA, CDR2 YSYEKL. As to time point: after trial treatment. Specified treatment: LDRT plus nivolumab, ipilimumab, low-dose cyclophosphamide and aspirin (RACIN trial). Low-dose radiotherapy, low-dose cyclophosphamide, aspirin, ipilimumab and nivolumab were all given to the donors. Both a constant-region primer and a V-primer adapter served to amplify TCRs across around 20 PCR cycles. From the reads, TCRdb called clonotypes with MiXCR, one entry per CDR3 protein. The sample contains some 53,000 distinct CDR3 sequences, 33% of which appear only once.

The V and J genes are TRBV4-1 and TRBJ2-1, with 8 bases lining up with TRBD2. The receptor's source is a male donor with rectosigmoid adenocarcinoma. The sequencing here drew on PBMCs, taken after low-dose radiotherapy plus immunotherapy. In DNA, the CDR3 is TGCGCCAGCAGCCAAGATCGCCTAGCGGGCAATGAGCAGTTCTTC. Its protein product is CASSQDRLAGNEQFF.